Included here is one TCR beta chain sequence, with context. The sample belongs to a study of blood T cell repertoires in COVID-19. Study-wide background: The samples span acute and convalescent COVID-19 from the United States, Italy and Spain. T cells, B-cell-depleted T cells, or PBMCs supplied cDNA or gDNA.

The CDR3 is 15 amino acids. CDR1 is MNHNY, CDR2 SVGAGI, per germline (reference sequence). J was trimmed by 7 bases and V by 0 bases; bases with no gene match: 5. Source study methods: Reference gene primer amplification in the assay estimated nucleated cell counts. Measured with immunoSEQ multiplex PCR; TCRdb has only the in-frame clones, and not every one. Clone size and the V and J calls come from that table; the DNA yielded D and trimming. The sample includes some 100,000 clones, 91% of them seen just once. This receptor was obtained from a man aged 45-65 years with active COVID-19. The rearrangement links TRBV6-6 to TRBJ1-2, with TRBD1 matching 10 bases. The sample was peripheral blood. The DNA of the CDR3 is TGTGCCAGCAGTTACTCGTGGGACAGGGGCTCTGGCTACACCTTC. Translating gives CASSYSWDRGSGYTF.